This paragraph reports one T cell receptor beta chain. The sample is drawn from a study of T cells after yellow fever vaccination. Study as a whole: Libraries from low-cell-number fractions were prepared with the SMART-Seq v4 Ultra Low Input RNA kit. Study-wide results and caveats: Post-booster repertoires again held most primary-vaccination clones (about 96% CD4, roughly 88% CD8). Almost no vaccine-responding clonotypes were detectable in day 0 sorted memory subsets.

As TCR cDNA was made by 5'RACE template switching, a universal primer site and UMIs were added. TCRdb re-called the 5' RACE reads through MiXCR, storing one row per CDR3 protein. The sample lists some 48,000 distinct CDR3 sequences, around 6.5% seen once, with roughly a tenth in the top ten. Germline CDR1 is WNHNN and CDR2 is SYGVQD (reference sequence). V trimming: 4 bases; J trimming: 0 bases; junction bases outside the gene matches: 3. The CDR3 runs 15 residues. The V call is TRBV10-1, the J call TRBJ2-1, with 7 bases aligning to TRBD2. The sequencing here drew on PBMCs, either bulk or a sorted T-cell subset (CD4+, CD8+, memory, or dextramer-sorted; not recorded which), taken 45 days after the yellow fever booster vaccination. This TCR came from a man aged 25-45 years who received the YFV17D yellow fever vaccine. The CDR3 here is CASSGGGYSYNEQFF. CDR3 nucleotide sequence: TGCGCCAGCAGTGGGGGGGGATACTCCTACAATGAGCAGTTCTTC.